The source of this T cell receptor beta chain is a study of T-cell reconstitution after alpha-beta-depleted transplantation in children. This clonotype was counted ten times or more. Its antigen is still unknown. Broader study findings: Approximately two months post-transplant, alpha-beta T cells reportedly originated from several hundred expanded graft clones. The main origin of T-cell counts and diversity one year after transplant was newly produced T cells. At day 60, the high TCRbeta diversity found in some patients originated from recipient T cells and thymic progenitors that had survived.

V shed 4 bases and J shed 8 bases, with 8 bases lying between them. The CDR3 consists of 11 residues. Germline V lookup: CDR1 SGHTA, CDR2 FQGNSA. As it was prepared, the TCRbeta library received unique molecular identifiers. TCRdb re-called the PCR reads with MiXCR, one entry per CDR3 protein. Of 130,000 to 150,000 distinct CDR3 sequences in the sample, 8.5% to 10% were seen once. This TCR came from a female patient aged 2 to 10 who had a stem cell transplant for congenital amegakaryocytic thrombocytopenia, so the T cells may come from the graft donor. The sample here was PBMCs, mostly from graft donor cells, taken 180 days after TCRalphabeta/CD19-depleted stem cell transplant. The chain joins TRBV7-2 to TRBJ1-2; D is unresolved. The CDR3 DNA reads TGTGCCAGCAGCTCCCCGGGGGGCTACACCTTC. It specifies CASSSPGGYTF. Based on the CDR3 plus reference TRBV7-2 and TRBJ1-2, the full variable domain is GAGVSQSPSNKVTEKGKDVELRCDPISGHTALYWYRQSLGQGLEFLIYFQGNSAPDKSGLPSDRFSAERTGGSVSTLTIQRTQQEDSAVYLCASSSPGGYTFGSGTRLTVV.